One and the same sample provided the 18 T cell receptor beta chains below, sequenced in a study of blood T cell repertoires in COVID-19. Clones were read by immunoSEQ multiplex PCR, and TCRdb kept only the in-frame ones, dropping some. Among 75,000 to 100,000 clones listed, approximately 82% were seen once. Sequenced input: peripheral blood. Receptor source: a man aged 45-65 years with active or convalescent COVID-19.

The chain links TRBV3-1 (or the pseudogene TRBV3-2) to TRBJ1-1; no definite D call. V lost 1 base and J 1 base, leaving 7 bases between the germline ends. Germline CDR1 is LGHDT and CDR2 is YNNKEL (reference sequence). This CDR3 contains 14 residues. The CDR3 DNA follows: TGTGCCAGCAGCCAAGGGCCAGGGAACACTGAAGCTTTCTTT. It codes for CASSQGPGNTEAFF.

V gene TRBV13 combines with J gene TRBJ1-1; D possibly corresponds to TRBD1 (5 bases). Germline assignment: CDR1 PRHDT and CDR2 FYEKMQ (reference sequence). Trimming cost V 5 bases and J 0 bases, with 13 bases left between them. The CDR3 runs to 15 residues. In DNA, the CDR3 is TGTGCCAGCAGCGCCCAACAGGCGTTGAACACTGAAGCTTTCTTT. It is translated as CASSAQQALNTEAFF.

The V call is TRBV21-1, the J call TRBJ1-6. TRBV21-1 is deemed a pseudogene. CDR3 length: 16 amino acids. CDR3 sequence: CASSKGGSSYNSPLHF. The CDR3 DNA sequence: TGTGCCAGCAGCAAGGGAGGCAGCTCCTATAATTCACCCCTCCACTTT.

This clone occurred a few times. The J gene is TRBJ1-6, the V gene TRBV7-9; D ambiguous. The CDR3 has 15 residues. The germline V gene encodes CDR1 SEHNR and CDR2 FQNEAQ (reference sequence). With 2 bases removed from V and 5 bases from J, the gap between germline ends came to 10 bases. CDR3 region: CASSLLRNNNSPLHF. The CDR3 DNA reads as TGTGCCAGCAGCTTATTGAGGAACAATAATTCACCCCTCCACTTT.

The V and J genes are TRBV18 and TRBJ1-1; 8 bases match TRBD1. V was pared by 3 bases and J by 4 bases, with 10 bases of the junction left unmatched. The CDR3 extends over 16 amino acids. Germline V gives CDR1 KGHSH, CDR2 LQKENI. CDR3 in amino acids: CASSPRQGPASTEAFF. As DNA, the CDR3 is TGTGCCAGCTCACCCCGACAGGGGCCCGCGAGCACTGAAGCTTTCTTT. Drawing the rest from reference TRBV18 and TRBJ1-1, the complete variable domain is NAGVMQNPRHLVRRRGQEARLRCSPMKGHSHVYWYRQLPEEGLKFMVYLQKENIIDESGMPKERFSAEFPKEGPSILRIQQVVRGDSAAYFCASSPRQGPASTEAFFGQGTRLTVV.

V and J are TRBV7-2 and TRBJ1-2; weak D call: TRBD1 (5 bases). This CDR3 is 15 amino acids long. In germline, CDR1 is SGHTA, CDR2 FQGNSA. The V end was cut by 1 base, the J end by 7 bases, with 16 bases between. Here the CDR3 reads CASSLEDRAGRGYTF. The CDR3 DNA is TGTGCCAGCAGCTTAGAGGACCGAGCGGGACGTGGCTACACCTTC.

The CDR3 DNA reads TGTGCCAGCAGTTTATGGGACACCCAGCCCCAGCATTTT. Protein sequence: CASSLWDTQPQHF. This chain links TRBV12-3 or TRBV12-4 with TRBJ1-5; perhaps TRBD1 as D (6 bases). V was pared by 2 bases and J by 7 bases, with 9 bases between. The CDR3 runs to 13 residues.

This clone was observed a few times. The chain combines TRBV6-4 with TRBJ1-5, with 8 bases aligning to TRBD1. The germline gives CDR1 MRHNA, CDR2 SNTAGT. The CDR3 spans 14 residues. The J segment lost 5 bases and the V segment lost 4 bases, leaving 4 bases of the junction unmatched. The CDR3 sequence is CASSGYRGDQPQHF. CDR3 DNA: TGTGCCAGCAGTGGGTACAGGGGGGATCAGCCCCAGCATTTT.

The chain carries TRBV4-1 and TRBJ1-1, with unresolved D. The germline CDR1 and CDR2 sequences are MGHRA and YSYEKL. The CDR3 is made up of 16 amino acids. V shed 1 base and J shed 0 bases, with 12 bases lying between them. CDR3 residues: CASSQGNSRLNTEAFF. In DNA, the CDR3 is TGCGCCAGCAGCCAAGGAAACAGCAGATTGAACACTGAAGCTTTCTTT.

The chain is built from TRBV13 and TRBJ1-4; 9 nucleotides align to TRBD1. This CDR3 spans 16 amino acids. The J segment lost 5 bases and the V segment lost 5 bases, leaving 9 bases of the junction unmatched. In germline, CDR1 is PRHDT, CDR2 FYEKMQ (reference sequence). CDR3 protein: CASSLRTGATNEKLFF. CDR3 coding DNA: TGTGCCAGCAGCCTCCGGACAGGGGCCACAAATGAAAAACTGTTTTTT. The complete variable domain, with remaining parts taken from reference TRBV13 and TRBJ1-4, reads AAGVIQSPRHLIKEKRETATLKCYPIPRHDTVYWYQQGPGQDPQFLISFYEKMQSDKGSIPDRFSAQQFSDYHSELNMSSLELGDSALYFCASSLRTGATNEKLFFGSGTQLSVL.

This chain joins TRBV5-5 and TRBJ1-2; 9 bases fit TRBD1. The CDR3 length is 13 residues. Germline CDR1 reads SGHKS; CDR2 reads YYEKEE (reference sequence). Losses at the gene ends were 4 bases for V and 9 bases for J; bases not matched to a gene: 7. The CDR3 DNA reads as TGTGCCAGCAGCGGCGGGGACAGGGCGAGCTACACCTTC. Its protein product is CASSGGDRASYTF.

This chain joins TRBV19 and TRBJ2-7; 8 bases line up with TRBD1. CDR1 and CDR2 from the germline V gene are LNHDA and SQIVND (reference sequence). The V segment lost 4 bases and the J segment 1 base; nucleotides outside the gene matches: 3. The CDR3 loop spans 14 amino acids. In nucleotides, the CDR3 is TGTGCCAGTAGTAGACAGGGGAATTCCTACGAGCAGTACTTC. Protein: CASSRQGNSYEQYF.

The J gene is TRBJ1-2, the V gene TRBV24-1; D is unclear. V shed 3 bases and J shed 6 bases, with 16 bases lying between them. This CDR3 has 15 residues. The germline CDR1 and CDR2 sequences are KGHDR and SFDVKD. The DNA for the CDR3 is TGTGCCACCAGTGATCCCGCCGTGGAGGGCGATGGCTACACCTTC. Its protein product is CATSDPAVEGDGYTF.

The chain uses TRBV5-1 and TRBJ2-4, with TRBD2 matching 12 bases. This CDR3 has 18 residues. Trimming removed 0 bases from V and 0 bases from J; junction bases left unmatched: 4. CDR1 and CDR2 (germline): SGHRS, YFSETQ. CDR3 bases: TGCGCCAGCAGCTTGGGTCTAGCGGGGGGGCTAGCCAAAAACATTCAGTACTTC. It is translated as CASSLGLAGGLAKNIQYF. The whole variable domain, filled in from reference TRBV5-1 and TRBJ2-4, reads KAGVTQTPRYLIKTRGQQVTLSCSPISGHRSVSWYQQTPGQGLQFLFEYFSETQRNKGNFPGRFSGRQFSNSRSEMNVSTLELGDSALYLCASSLGLAGGLAKNIQYFGAGTRLSVL.

This clone has only one observation. The rearrangement joins TRBV12-3 or TRBV12-4 to TRBJ2-3; D uncertain. The CDR3 has 13 residues. V was pared by 2 bases and J by 6 bases, with 9 bases between. CDR3 in DNA: TGTGCCAGCAGTTTACACGGGTTGGATACGCAGTATTTT. Amino acids: CASSLHGLDTQYF.

The chain employs TRBV7-9 and TRBJ1-1, with 8 bases fitting TRBD1. This CDR3 is built from 15 residues. V dropped 1 base and J dropped 4; count of bases not matched to a gene: 5. CDR1 SEHNR and CDR2 FQNEAQ come from the germline V gene (reference sequence). CDR3 sequence reads: CASSLVDRGGTEAFF. CDR3 sequence (DNA): TGTGCCAGCAGCTTAGTCGACAGGGGCGGCACTGAAGCTTTCTTT.

This clone was picked up one time. The gene calls are TRBV9 and TRBJ2-1, with a tentative D call TRBD2 (7 bases). Trimming removed 0 bases at V and 4 bases at J, with 11 bases between. CDR1 is SGDLS, CDR2 YYNGEE, per germline. The length of the CDR3 is 15 residues. CDR3 DNA sequence: TGTGCCAGCAGCGTAGCGGGGGGCCCTTACAATGAGCAGTTCTTC. Translation gives CASSVAGGPYNEQFF.

V and J are TRBV25-1 and TRBJ1-3; possible D gene TRBD1, 5 bases. Germline CDR1 and CDR2: MGHDK and SYGVNS. This CDR3 region has 13 residues. V lost 5 bases to trimming and J lost 4 bases, with 9 bases between them. The CDR3 DNA reads as TGTGCCAGCAGTCGGACACTCGGAAACACCATATATTTT. As protein: CASSRTLGNTIYF.